This T cell receptor (beta chain) was sequenced for a study of beta chain features in type 1 diabetes. General observations from the study: In every one of the four CD4+ subsets, TCRB CDR3s were moderately but significantly shorter in Type 1 diabetes patients.

Reverse transcribing all isolated RNA meant expressed TCRB transcripts were sequenced. Naive, central memory and regulatory T cell samples came to a mean of roughly 3.6 million reads. Data came from immunoSEQ multiplex PCR; TCRdb stores just in-frame clones and leaves some out. The sample yields about 330,000 clones, approximately 10% seen once. This clone showed up just a few times. Its antigen is as yet unknown. Stem cell-like memory, regulatory, central memory and naive CD4+ cells were sorted via CD45RO/CCR7/CD25/CD127/CD95/CD27. Source material: naive CD4+ T cells from blood. This clonotype originated in a woman in her twenties or thirties in good health.

CDR3 nucleotide sequence: TGTGCCAGTAGTGACACAGGGTTCCAGCCCCAGCATTTT. Translating gives CASSDTGFQPQHF. The chain has TRBV19 and TRBJ1-5; possibly TRBD1 for D (6 bases). V was shortened by 5 bases and J by 7 bases, with 12 bases between the two germline ends. The CDR3 is 13 amino acids. The V gene's germline CDR1 is LNHDA and CDR2 SQIVND (reference sequence).